Each of the 5 T cell receptor beta chains below was sequenced from the same sample in a study of blood T cell dynamics during melanoma immunotherapy. Sequenced by immunoSEQ multiplex PCR; TCRdb stores in-frame clones only, minus some. The sample holds several thousand clones, approximately 91% seen once. The time point: pre-treatment baseline. The sample consisted of cell-free DNA from blood, taken from a patient treated with checkpoint blockade. The source is a human donor with melanoma.

The rearrangement joins TRBV27 to TRBJ1-2; 8 bases are a match to TRBD1. CDR3 size: 13 residues. CDR1 is MNHEY and CDR2 is SMNVEV in the germline V gene (reference sequence). Trimming removed 6 bases from V and 5 bases from J; junction bases left unmatched: 5. CDR3 nucleotide sequence: TGTGCCAGCAGACTACAGGGGGAGTATGGCTACACCTTC. Encoded protein: CASRLQGEYGYTF.

The J gene is TRBJ1-3, the V gene TRBV7-9, with 7 bases aligning to TRBD1. V lost 2 bases and J lost 4; bases outside the gene matches: 5. CDR1 is SEHNR and CDR2 is FQNEAQ in the germline V gene (reference sequence). The length of the CDR3 is 15 residues. This CDR3 reads CASSLYDRAGNTIYF. CDR3 nucleotide sequence: TGTGCCAGCAGCTTATACGACAGGGCGGGAAACACCATATATTTT.

The chain joins TRBV18 to TRBJ1-2, with D uncertain. V was cut by 2 bases and J by 3 bases, with 7 bases left in between. Germline V gives CDR1 KGHSH, CDR2 LQKENI. The CDR3 has 13 residues. CDR3 bases: TGTGCCAGCTCACCAGGGGTCGACTATGGCTACACCTTC. As protein: CASSPGVDYGYTF.

To note about this clone: Germline is not matched at one junction end, which may reflect a read error. Other DNA sequences in the same sample also yield this CDR3. V usage is TRBV4-1 and J usage is TRBJ1-1; 8 positions agree with TRBD1. Germline V CDR1 and CDR2: MGHRA, YSYEKL. The CDR3 spans 16 residues. CDR3 in amino acids: CASSQGEGQGYTEAFF. For the CDR3, the DNA is TGCGCCAGCAGCCAAGGGGAAGGACAGGGCTACACTGAAGCCTTCTTT.

The chain joins TRBV11-3 to TRBJ2-7; a weak D match, TRBD2 (5 bases). The CDR3 loop spans 16 amino acids. In germline, CDR1 is SGHNT, CDR2 YENEEA. V was cut by 0 bases and J by 2 bases, with 14 bases left in between. CDR3 nucleotides: TGTGCCAGCAGCTTAGAAAGAGGAGGTGGTGCCTACGAGCAGTACTTC. Its protein product is CASSLERGGGAYEQYF.